This T cell receptor beta chain came from a study of vaccination and CD4 T cells after COVID-19. The treatment was: approximately nine-day PBMC culture with coronavirus spike peptide pools or control peptides (ViraFEST assay). Notes on this clonotype: What it recognizes is unknown.

This CDR3 contains 15 residues. Germline V gives CDR1 SGHTA, CDR2 FQGTGA. The V gene end was trimmed by 5 bases and the J gene end by 3 bases; junction bases not matched to a gene: 8. The Oncomine TCR Beta short-read assay sequenced DNA from cultured CD4+ T cells. TCRdb reanalysed the PCR reads using MiXCR and keeps one entry per CDR3 protein. The sample includes 3,900 or so distinct CDR3 sequences, about 45% of them seen just once. Overall study results and limits: The median proportion of reactive clones detected only post-vaccination in convalescent patients was 85% to 90%.

This receptor was obtained from a human donor who had recovered from COVID-19. The V and J genes are TRBV7-3 and TRBJ2-3; the match to TRBD2 covers 7 bases. Material for sequencing was CD4+ T cells from blood, cultured in vitro. The DNA for the CDR3 is TGTGCCAGCAGCACCTCAGCGGGGCGGACAGATACGCAGTATTTT. Translated, it gives CASSTSAGRTDTQYF.